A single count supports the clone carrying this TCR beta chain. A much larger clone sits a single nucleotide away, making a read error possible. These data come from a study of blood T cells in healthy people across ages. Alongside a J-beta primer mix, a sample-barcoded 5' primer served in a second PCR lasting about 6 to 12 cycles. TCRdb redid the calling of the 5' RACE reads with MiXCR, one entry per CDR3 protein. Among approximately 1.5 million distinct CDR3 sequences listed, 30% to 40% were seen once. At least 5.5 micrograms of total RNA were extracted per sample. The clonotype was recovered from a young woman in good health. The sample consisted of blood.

CDR3 sequence reads: CTTSRPSGGNQPQHF. The DNA of the CDR3 is TGTACCACCAGCAGACCTTCAGGGGGAAATCAGCCCCAGCATTTT. The chain employs TRBV15 and TRBJ1-5; 7 positions match TRBD1. Germline V gene data show CDR1 as LNHNV and CDR2 as YYDKDF (reference sequence). This CDR3 is built from 15 residues. Drawing the rest from reference TRBV15 and TRBJ1-5, the complete variable domain is DAMVIQNPRYQVTQFGKPVTLSCSQTLNHNVMYWYQQKSSQAPKLLFHYYDKDFNNEADTPDNFQSRRPNTSFCFLDIRSPGLGDTAMYLCTTSRPSGGNQPQHFGDGTRLSIL.